The next 7 T cell receptor beta chains were all read from a single sample in a study of CD8+ T cells in alopecia areata. Treatment described: oral pan-JAK inhibitor, 5-10 mg twice daily. Extracted from the samples, RNA was reverse transcribed into cDNA to serve as the sequencing template. Sequencing was performed with immunoSEQ multiplex PCR; in TCRdb, only in-frame clones are kept and a portion is missing. The sample lists 150,000 to 200,000 clones; more than 55% were seen once. The sequencing here drew on CD4+ T cells sorted from blood, taken around week 50, from a patient treated with tofacitinib. The origin of the receptors is a human donor with alopecia areata.

The rearrangement links TRBV30 to TRBJ1-2; D uncertain. The CDR3 is 12 amino acids. Per germline, CDR1 GTSNPN and CDR2 SVGIG (reference sequence). Trimming removed 1 base at V and 5 bases at J, with 8 bases between. The CDR3 sequence is CAWSAKAYGYTF. The DNA for the CDR3 is TGTGCCTGGAGTGCGAAGGCTTATGGCTACACCTTC.

The rearrangement joins TRBV2 to TRBJ1-6, with 7 bases fitting TRBD1. The length of the CDR3 is 16 residues. With 6 bases clipped from V and 4 bases from J, the junction kept 9 bases outside the gene matches. CDR1 SNHLY and CDR2 FYNNEI come from the germline V gene. The CDR3 DNA follows: TGTGCCAGCAGAATTACAGGGGAACAATATAATTCACCCCTCCACTTT. As protein: CASRITGEQYNSPLHF.

The genes are TRBV5-5 and TRBJ2-6; TRBD1 aligns across 7 bases. J lost 0 bases, V lost 9 bases, and 6 bases had no gene match. Germline lookup yields CDR1 SGHKS and CDR2 YYEKEE (reference sequence). This CDR3 contains 15 residues. The CDR3 bases are TGTGCCACCTCGGGACAGATCTCTGGGGCCAACGTCCTGACTTTC. This gives the protein CATSGQISGANVLTF. Full variable domain (remainder filled in from reference TRBV5-5 and TRBJ2-6): DAGVTQSPTHLIKTRGQQVTLRCSPISGHKSVSWYQQVLGQGPQFIFQYYEKEERGRGNFPDRFSARQFPNYSSELNVNALLLGDSALYLCATSGQISGANVLTFGAGSRLTVL.

The rearrangement uses TRBV18 and TRBJ1-4, with 10 bases fitting TRBD1. Germline V CDR1 and CDR2: KGHSH, LQKENI. CDR3 length: 14 amino acids. The V segment lost 6 bases and the J segment 8 bases; nucleotides outside the gene matches: 6. CDR3 bases: TGTGCCAGCTCCCACGGGACAGGGGACGAAAAACTGTTTTTT. It encodes CASSHGTGDEKLFF. Looking up the rest from reference TRBV18 and TRBJ1-4 gives the full variable domain: NAGVMQNPRHLVRRRGQEARLRCSPMKGHSHVYWYRQLPEEGLKFMVYLQKENIIDESGMPKERFSAEFPKEGPSILRIQQVVRGDSAAYFCASSHGTGDEKLFFGSGTQLSVL.

The chain employs TRBV29-1 and TRBJ2-2; D not certain. V was shortened by 7 bases and J by 0 bases, with 12 bases between the two germline ends. CDR3 length: 14 amino acids. Looked up from germline, CDR1 is SQVTM and CDR2 is ANQGSEA. The CDR3 is CSGWAGPNTGELFF. CDR3 sequence (DNA): TGCAGCGGATGGGCAGGTCCGAACACCGGGGAGCTGTTTTTT.

The chain links TRBV29-1 to TRBJ1-5; possibly TRBD1 for D (6 bases). Germline V lookup: CDR1 SQVTM, CDR2 ANQGSEA. The V and J ends lost 6 bases and 6 bases respectively, with 9 bases between them. The CDR3 runs to 11 residues. CDR3 loop: CSVYRAQPQHF. DNA of the CDR3: TGCAGCGTATACAGGGCTCAGCCCCAGCATTTT.

The chain joins TRBV30 to TRBJ1-2, with unresolved D. Trimming took 1 base from V and 6 from J, leaving 18 bases between them. Germline assignment: CDR1 GTSNPN and CDR2 SVGIG (reference sequence). The CDR3 has 15 amino acids. Written as DNA, the CDR3 is TGTGCCTGGAGTGAGCGTCGGATGGGAACGGATGGCTACACCTTC. Translating gives CAWSERRMGTDGYTF.